The 12 T cell receptor beta chains in this list originate from one sample, sequenced in a study of cytomegalovirus exposure and HLA in healthy donors. Use of 60 Vbeta and 13 Jbeta primers characterized the PCR. The assay was immunoSEQ multiplex PCR, and TCRdb's table has in-frame clones only and misses some. The table lists about 200,000 clones, roughly 80% of them singletons, with 5.5% to 7.5% in the top ten. Sequenced: PBMCs. Receptor source: a woman between 45 and 60 years old in good health and CMV-seropositive.

The rearrangement links TRBV19 to TRBJ2-1; the D gene is possibly TRBD2 (6 bases). This CDR3 is built from 15 residues. Trimming pared 5 bases from V and 2 bases from J, leaving 13 bases between. Germline CDR1 and CDR2: LNHDA and SQIVND (reference sequence). CDR3 nucleotides: TGTGCCAGTAGTGTTAGCGGTAGACCCTACAATGAGCAGTTCTTC. Translating gives CASSVSGRPYNEQFF.

This clone has just one count. J is TRBJ1-6 and V is TRBV9; perhaps TRBD1 as D (5 bases). The CDR3 is made up of 15 amino acids. With 4 bases removed from V and 12 bases from J, the gap between germline ends came to 20 bases. Germline values: CDR1 SGDLS, CDR2 YYNGEE. CDR3 DNA: TGTGCCAGCAGCCCTCGTCGCGGGGCGCAGGAACCCCTCCACTTT. Amino acids: CASSPRRGAQEPLHF.

J is TRBJ2-5 and V is TRBV18; 7 bases fit TRBD1. V was clipped by 3 bases and J by 2 bases; unmatched bases: 3. The CDR3 totals 14 residues. Germline-derived CDR1 and CDR2 are KGHSH and LQKENI. The DNA of the CDR3 is TGTGCCAGCTCACCTCAGGGGGAGCAAGAGACCCAGTACTTC. Translated, it gives CASSPQGEQETQYF.

The chain joins TRBV15 to TRBJ2-7; 8 bases match TRBD1. Unmatched junction bases numbered 6, after V lost 3 bases and J lost 2 bases. The V gene's germline CDR1 is LNHNV and CDR2 YYDKDF (reference sequence). The CDR3 spans 15 residues. As DNA, the CDR3 is TGTGCCACCAGCAGGCCCGGGACAGGAGCCTACGAGCAGTACTTC. This gives the protein CATSRPGTGAYEQYF.

The rearrangement uses TRBV10-3 and TRBJ1-1; D unclear. From germline, CDR1 is ENHRY and CDR2 SYGVKD. The V gene lost 0 bases and the J gene lost 4 bases, with 12 bases spanning the gap. The CDR3 loop spans 15 amino acids. For the CDR3, the DNA is TGTGCCATCAGTGAGTCGTTCAGCAGGCCCACTGAAGCTTTCTTT. It encodes CAISESFSRPTEAFF.

The chain is built from TRBV15 and TRBJ1-6; 8 bases fit TRBD1. Unmatched junction bases numbered 5, after V lost 1 base and J lost 9 bases. The germline CDR1 and CDR2 sequences are LNHNV and YYDKDF (reference sequence). The CDR3 totals 15 residues. The CDR3 DNA sequence: TGTGCCACCAGCAGAGGAGGACAGGGCGGTTCACCCCTCCACTTT. This translates into CATSRGGQGGSPLHF.

This chain joins TRBV7-8 and TRBJ2-5; 8 nucleotides align to TRBD1. The CDR3 length is 14 residues. Germline V gene lookup returns CDR1 SGHVS and CDR2 FQNEAQ. Trimming cost V 4 bases and J 2 bases; bases outside gene matches: 3. CDR3: CASSYWDRQETQYF. The CDR3 bases are TGTGCCAGCAGCTACTGGGACAGGCAAGAGACCCAGTACTTC.

This clone turned up a few times. This sequence joins TRBV5-1 and TRBJ2-7; 8 bases agree with TRBD1. V lost 4 bases to trimming and J lost 6 bases; unmatched junction nucleotides: 12. The CDR3 sequence is 15 residues long. Germline V gives CDR1 SGHRS, CDR2 YFSETQ. This CDR3 reads CASSQQDRGLSEQYF. The CDR3 DNA follows: TGCGCCAGCAGCCAACAAGACAGGGGATTAAGCGAGCAGTACTTC.

The rearrangement joins TRBV4-1 to TRBJ2-1; TRBD2 might be the D (5 bases). The V gene's germline CDR1 is MGHRA and CDR2 YSYEKL. Trimming left V 1 base short and J 3 bases short, with 13 bases between. The CDR3 is made up of 16 amino acids. CDR3 DNA: TGCGCCAGCAGCCAAGGGGTAGCGACAAACTACAATGAGCAGTTCTTC. Its translation is CASSQGVATNYNEQFF.

The chain joins TRBV5-1 to TRBJ2-1; no firm D call. Germline CDR1 SGHRS, CDR2 YFSETQ. This CDR3 is 14 amino acids long. V gave up 0 bases and J gave up 6 bases, with 10 bases separating them. The CDR3 DNA sequence: TGCGCCAGCAGCTTGGCCCAGACTTTCAATGAGCAGTTCTTC. It is translated as CASSLAQTFNEQFF.

The chain has TRBV5-1 and TRBJ2-7; 15 nucleotides line up with TRBD2. This CDR3 spans 21 amino acids. Looked up from germline, CDR1 is SGHRS and CDR2 is YFSETQ. V lost 1 base, J lost 0 bases, and 14 bases stayed unmatched. The CDR3 coding sequence is TGCGCCAGCAGCTTGTGGGGGGTGGGGACTAGCGGGGGGCTTAGCTCCTACGAGCAGTACTTC. This codes for CASSLWGVGTSGGLSSYEQYF.

This clone came up once. This chain joins TRBV12-1 and TRBJ1-1; the table's TRBD1 call for D was not verified on the DNA. TRBV12-1 is given as a pseudogene. CDR3 length: 12 amino acids. This CDR3 is CASSYQQGEASF. CDR3 DNA: TGTGCCAGCAGCTACCAACAGGGGGAGGCTTCCTTT.